A single sample gave rise to the 30 T cell receptor beta chains below, sequenced in a study of blood T cells in healthy people across ages. A second 7 to 11 cycle PCR used barcoded and J-beta primers. One entry per CDR3 protein, called by TCRdb with MiXCR from the 5' RACE reads. This sample has hundreds of thousands of distinct CDR3 sequences; roughly 24% occur once, and the top ten carry about 2.9%. The sample also formed part of further work on T cells of mothers and their children.

Sequencing input: blood. The receptors stem from a boy between 10 and 17 years old in good health.

V usage is TRBV9 and J usage is TRBJ2-1; no clear D gene. CDR3 length: 16 amino acids. V lost 0 bases and J lost 6, with 16 bases in between. Germline V gene data show CDR1 as SGDLS and CDR2 as YYNGEE. The CDR3 DNA follows: TGTGCCAGCAGCGTAGGAAAGGCCTCCTATCGCAATGAGCAGTTCTTC. It encodes CASSVGKASYRNEQFF. The full variable domain, completed using reference TRBV9 and TRBJ2-1, is DSGVTQTPKHLITATGQRVTLRCSPRSGDLSVYWYQQSLDQGLQFLIQYYNGEERAKGNILERFSAQQFPDLHSELNLSSLELGDSALYFCASSVGKASYRNEQFFGPGTRLTVL.

This chain uses TRBV19 with TRBJ2-5; D is possibly TRBD1 (6 bases). The J call may be mistaken, given a closer DNA end match to TRBJ2-7. Germline V gene data show CDR1 as LNHDA and CDR2 as SQIVND (reference sequence). This CDR3 comprises 13 residues. CDR3 sequence: CASSMTQGSEQYF. The DNA of the CDR3 is TGTGCCAGTAGTATGACTCAGGGGAGCGAGCAGTACTTC.

The V gene is TRBV4-2, the J gene TRBJ1-1, with D possibly matching TRBD1 (5 bases). Germline lookup yields CDR1 LGHNA and CDR2 YNFKEQ. The CDR3 loop spans 15 amino acids. Trimming pared 1 base from V and 6 bases from J, leaving 15 bases between. The CDR3, as DNA: TGTGCCAGCAGCCAAGTGGGGCAGGGAGGCGCTGAAGCTTTCTTT. It translates to CASSQVGQGGAEAFF.

This chain connects TRBV4-2 to TRBJ1-4, with D perhaps matching TRBD1 (5 bases). CDR3 size: 16 residues. Germline-derived CDR1 and CDR2 are LGHNA and YNFKEQ. V was pared by 3 bases and J by 0 bases, with 11 bases between. CDR3 region: CASSHPQGATNEKLFF. The CDR3, as DNA: TGTGCCAGCAGCCACCCCCAGGGTGCAACTAATGAAAAACTGTTTTTT.

Only a few counts were recorded for this clonotype. The chain links TRBV27 to TRBJ2-5; maybe TRBD1 (6 bases). Trimming left V 4 bases short and J 8 bases short, with 11 bases between. Germline CDR1 reads MNHEY; CDR2 reads SMNVEV (reference sequence). The CDR3 has 12 amino acids. The CDR3 spells CASSSHRETQYF. CDR3 DNA: TGTGCCAGCAGTTCCCACAGGGAAACCCAGTACTTC.

This clonotype was seen repeatedly, ten times or more. V usage is TRBV10-3 and J usage is TRBJ2-3; unclear D gene. Germline-derived CDR1 and CDR2 are ENHRY and SYGVKD. The CDR3 contains 14 residues. The germline V and J ends were trimmed by 3 bases and 4 bases, with 11 bases remaining between them. CDR3 in DNA: TGTGCCATCAGTGAACTAAACCCGGCAGATACGCAGTATTTT. Its translation: CAISELNPADTQYF.

The V and J genes are TRBV2 and TRBJ2-5; D call uncertain. Germline CDR1 SNHLY, CDR2 FYNNEI. Trimming pared 7 bases from V and 5 bases from J, leaving 14 bases between. The CDR3 consists of 13 residues. The chain's CDR3 is CASNQFERETQYF. For the CDR3, the DNA is TGTGCCAGCAATCAATTCGAAAGGGAGACCCAGTACTTC.

The chain carries TRBV5-1 and TRBJ2-5, with 8 nucleotides matching TRBD2. With 3 bases clipped from V and 4 bases from J, the junction kept 5 bases outside the gene matches. Germline lookup yields CDR1 SGHRS and CDR2 YFSETQ. CDR3 length: 14 residues. CDR3 DNA sequence: TGCGCCAGCAGCTGGGGACTAGATGGAGAGACCCAGTACTTC. Translation: CASSWGLDGETQYF.

CDR3 protein: CASSVVDEGYEQYF. CDR3 in DNA: TGTGCCAGCAGCGTAGTCGACGAGGGCTACGAGCAGTACTTC. This chain uses TRBV9 with TRBJ2-7, with a weak D call TRBD2 (5 bases). Trimming took off 0 bases at V and 3 bases at J, with 10 bases between the two ends. This CDR3 comprises 14 residues. CDR1 SGDLS and CDR2 YYNGEE come from the germline V gene.

This clonotype was recorded only once. The chain carries TRBV4-2 and TRBJ2-5; 8 bases fit TRBD2. There are 15 residues in the CDR3. Trimming took 0 bases from V and 5 from J; bases not matched to a gene: 5. Germline CDR1 is LGHNA and CDR2 is YNFKEQ. CDR3 nucleotides: TGTGCCAGCAGCCAAGATCGGGCTAGCGGGGAGACCCAGTACTTC. This sequence encodes CASSQDRASGETQYF.

The chain joins TRBV7-3 to TRBJ2-1; D is possibly TRBD1 (6 bases). This CDR3 comprises 13 residues. From germline, CDR1 is SGHTA and CDR2 FQGTGA. V shed 6 bases and J shed 7 bases, with 13 bases lying between them. The CDR3 nucleotides are TGTGCCAGCAGTACAGGGATTGGAAATGAGCAGTTCTTC. It encodes CASSTGIGNEQFF.

The chain links TRBV25-1 to TRBJ2-7; the D call may be TRBD1 or TRBD2 (5 bases each). This CDR3 comprises 15 residues. Trimming removed 5 bases from V and 5 bases from J, with 19 bases in between. CDR1 is MGHDK and CDR2 is SYGVNS in the germline V gene. DNA for the CDR3: TGTGCCAGCAGTCGAATCTGGGGGTCCCACCACGAGCAGTACTTC. Protein product: CASSRIWGSHHEQYF.

The rearrangement links TRBV2 to TRBJ1-2; D may be TRBD1 (6 bases). Trimming shortened V by 3 bases and J by 4 bases, and 12 bases separated the two germline ends. Looked up from germline, CDR1 is SNHLY and CDR2 is FYNNEI. This CDR3 contains 14 residues. In nucleotides, the CDR3 is TGTGCCAGCAGTGAGAACCCACAGGGCTATGGCTACACCTTC. Amino acid sequence: CASSENPQGYGYTF.

This clonotype was recorded a few times. J is TRBJ1-5 and V is TRBV5-5; D might be TRBD1 (5 bases). This CDR3 spans 13 amino acids. Germline CDR1 reads SGHKS; CDR2 reads YYEKEE (reference sequence). V gave up 4 bases and J gave up 3 bases, with 8 bases separating them. The CDR3 sequence is CASSATDNQPQHF. CDR3 nucleotide sequence: TGTGCCAGCAGCGCGACAGACAATCAGCCCCAGCATTTT.

The rearrangement links TRBV6-5 to TRBJ1-2; 7 bases match TRBD1. The CDR3 loop spans 13 amino acids. The junction had 10 bases not matched to a gene; V was cut back by 8 bases and J by 7 bases. The germline V gene encodes CDR1 MNHEY and CDR2 SVGAGI. CDR3 region: CASGLLTGTGYTF. The DNA of the CDR3 is TGTGCCAGCGGGCTACTGACAGGGACTGGCTACACCTTC.

The chain is built from TRBV27 and TRBJ1-1; D is unresolved. V was pared by 8 bases and J by 6 bases, with 13 bases between. Germline V CDR1 and CDR2: MNHEY, SMNVEV (reference sequence). The CDR3 is 12 amino acids. The CDR3 DNA is TGTGCCAGCCGCGGTGGAGTCCCTGAAGCTTTCTTT. It codes for CASRGGVPEAFF.

The chain links TRBV3-1 to TRBJ1-2, with 7 positions matching TRBD1. CDR1 and CDR2 (germline): LGHDT, YNNKEL (reference sequence). V lost 4 bases to trimming and J lost 2 bases; unmatched junction nucleotides: 4. This CDR3 has 14 amino acids. The CDR3 bases are TGTGCCAGCAGCCCAATGACAGGGAACTATGGCTACACCTTC. It encodes CASSPMTGNYGYTF.

This clonotype was recorded a few times. V usage is TRBV5-5 and J usage is TRBJ1-1; 8 bases fit TRBD1. The germline CDR1 and CDR2 sequences are SGHKS and YYEKEE (reference sequence). After removal of 3 bases from V and 7 bases from J, the junction contained 5 bases not matched to a gene. The CDR3 contains 13 residues. The CDR3 here is CASSWTGNNEAFF. CDR3 DNA: TGTGCCAGCAGCTGGACAGGGAATAATGAAGCTTTCTTT.

This clonotype was detected only once. V usage is TRBV19 and J usage is TRBJ1-2, with D unresolved. V was clipped by 0 bases and J by 0 bases, with 14 bases between them. CDR3 length: 17 residues. Per germline, CDR1 LNHDA and CDR2 SQIVND (reference sequence). CDR3 protein: CASSIDRLEAANYGYTF. The CDR3 nucleotides read TGTGCCAGTAGTATAGATCGACTAGAAGCCGCTAACTATGGCTACACCTTC.

Only a few counts were recorded for this clonotype. The CDR3, as DNA: TGCGCCAGCAGCCAAGACGCTAGAAACGCCTATGGCTACACCTTC. Translating gives CASSQDARNAYGYTF. The gene calls are TRBV4-1 and TRBJ1-2; no clear D. The CDR3 is made up of 15 amino acids. Trimming left V 0 bases short and J 4 bases short, with 12 bases between. Germline V lookup: CDR1 MGHRA, CDR2 YSYEKL.

This clonotype came up a few times. The CDR3 coding sequence is TGTGCCAGCAGCTTGGTTTTCGACGGACAGGGCTACGAGCAGTACTTC. This sequence encodes CASSLVFDGQGYEQYF. The V gene is TRBV5-5, the J gene TRBJ2-7; 8 bases align to TRBD1. V trimming: 0 bases; J trimming: 3 bases; junction bases outside the gene matches: 8. The CDR3 loop spans 16 amino acids. CDR1 and CDR2 (germline): SGHKS, YYEKEE (reference sequence).

The genes are TRBV12-3 or TRBV12-4 and TRBJ2-5; D is perhaps TRBD1 or TRBD2 (6 bases each). TRBJ2-7 explains the end of the DNA better; the J call may be wrong. This CDR3 comprises 13 residues. The CDR3 DNA follows: TGTGCCAGCAGTAACAGGGAGGACTACGAGCAGTACTTC. It is translated as CASSNREDYEQYF.

This clonotype appeared a few times. The chain has TRBV29-1 and TRBJ2-1, with D possibly being TRBD2 (6 bases). V lost 6 bases and J lost 1, with 13 bases in between. Germline V gene sequence: CDR1 SQVTM, CDR2 ANQGSEA. CDR3 length: 14 amino acids. This CDR3 is CSVADSGSYNEQFF. In nucleotides, the CDR3 is TGCAGCGTGGCAGATAGCGGATCCTACAATGAGCAGTTCTTC.

This chain links TRBV5-6 with TRBJ2-1; D is unresolved. The DNA end is a closer match to TRBJ2-7, so the J assignment may be wrong. Germline V CDR1 and CDR2: SGHDT, YYEEEE. CDR3 length: 16 residues. CDR3 amino acids: CASSLGNSLTPYEQYF. Here the CDR3 DNA reads TGTGCCAGCAGCTTGGGCAATTCACTGACCCCCTACGAGCAGTACTTC.

This clonotype was observed a handful of times. The chain recombines TRBV18 with TRBJ2-2; perhaps TRBD1 as D (5 bases). V shed 0 bases and J shed 3 bases, with 8 bases lying between them. Germline CDR1 reads KGHSH; CDR2 reads LQKENI. The CDR3 spans 15 residues. The chain's CDR3 is CASSPPRTHTGELFF. As DNA, the CDR3 is TGTGCCAGCTCACCACCGCGGACACACACCGGGGAGCTGTTTTTT.

The chain couples TRBV2 to TRBJ2-1; 7 positions match TRBD2. Trimming at V came to 4 bases and at J to 5 bases, leaving 5 bases not matched to a gene. The germline V gene encodes CDR1 SNHLY and CDR2 FYNNEI. This CDR3 contains 14 residues. The CDR3 protein is CASSVVSGHNEQFF. DNA for the CDR3: TGTGCCAGCAGTGTGGTTAGCGGGCACAATGAGCAGTTCTTC.

The CDR3 reads CASSLAGQGRGEQYF. CDR3 in DNA: TGTGCCAGCAGCTTAGCGGGACAGGGCCGGGGTGAGCAGTACTTC. This chain links TRBV7-2 with TRBJ2-5; 9 bases are shared with TRBD1. Trimming took 0 bases from V and 11 from J; bases not matched to a gene: 10. The CDR3 extends over 15 amino acids. Per germline, CDR1 SGHTA and CDR2 FQGNSA. Using reference TRBV7-2 and TRBJ2-5 for the parts outside the CDR3, the full variable domain is GAGVSQSPSNKVTEKGKDVELRCDPISGHTALYWYRQSLGQGLEFLIYFQGNSAPDKSGLPSDRFSAERTGGSVSTLTIQRTQQEDSAVYLCASSLAGQGRGEQYFGPGTRLLVL.

This clonotype came up a few times. The chain employs TRBV13 and TRBJ1-1, with 11 bases fitting TRBD1. The CDR3 is 14 residues long. Trimming took 5 bases from V and 11 from J; bases not matched to a gene: 10. The germline V gene has CDR1 PRHDT and CDR2 FYEKMQ (reference sequence). The chain's CDR3 is CASSLGQGAREAFF. DNA for the CDR3: TGTGCCAGCAGCCTTGGACAGGGGGCTCGGGAGGCTTTCTTT.

V and J are TRBV12-3 or TRBV12-4 and TRBJ1-2; D is ambiguous. The CDR3 has 15 amino acids. Trimming took off 7 bases at V and 3 bases at J, with 18 bases between the two ends. The CDR3, as DNA: TGTGCCAGCACCGTCAGGTTTCGAGGCGACTATGGCTACACCTTC. Its protein is CASTVRFRGDYGYTF.

The V and J genes are TRBV2 and TRBJ1-4; D might be TRBD1 (5 bases). Trimming removed 7 bases at V and 8 bases at J, with 17 bases between. The CDR3 totals 14 residues. CDR1 and CDR2 from the germline V gene are SNHLY and FYNNEI. This CDR3 reads CASTASSRDEKLFF. CDR3 bases: TGTGCCAGCACTGCTTCAAGCCGGGACGAAAAACTGTTTTTT.